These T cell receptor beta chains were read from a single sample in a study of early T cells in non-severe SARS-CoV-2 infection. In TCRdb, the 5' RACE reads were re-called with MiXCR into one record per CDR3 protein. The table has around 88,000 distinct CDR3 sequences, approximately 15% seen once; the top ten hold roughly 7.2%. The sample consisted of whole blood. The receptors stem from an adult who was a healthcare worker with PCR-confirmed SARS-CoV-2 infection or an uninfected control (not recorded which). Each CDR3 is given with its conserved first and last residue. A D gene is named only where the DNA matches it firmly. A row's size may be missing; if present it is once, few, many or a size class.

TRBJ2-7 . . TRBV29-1 CSVVTPYSYEQYF TGCAGCGTTGTCACACCGTACTCCTACGAGCAGTACTTC
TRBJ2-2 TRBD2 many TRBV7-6 CASSLGAGANGELFF TGTGCCAGCAGCTTAGGAGCGGGAGCGAACGGGGAGCTGTTTTTT
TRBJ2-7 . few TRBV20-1 CSARSETAYEQYF TGCAGTGCTAGGTCAGAAACTGCCTACGAGCAGTACTTC
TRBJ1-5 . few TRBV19 CASRPVDRSQPQHF TGTGCCAGTAGACCCGTGGACAGAAGCCAGCCCCAGCATTTT
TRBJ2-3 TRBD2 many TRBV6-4 CASSDGTSSTDTQYF TGTGCCAGCAGTGACGGGACTAGCAGCACAGATACGCAGTATTTT
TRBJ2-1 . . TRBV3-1 CASSQDGGGLSSYNEQFF TGTGCCAGCAGCCAAGATGGGGGGGGCCTAAGCTCCTACAATGAGCAGTTCTTC
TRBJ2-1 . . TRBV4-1 CASSPIRNSYNEQFF TGCGCCAGCAGCCCTATTCGGAACAGCTACAATGAGCAGTTCTTC
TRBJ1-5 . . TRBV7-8 CASSLIPGGNQPQHF TGTGCCAGCAGCTTAATTCCGGGGGGCAATCAGCCCCAGCATTTT
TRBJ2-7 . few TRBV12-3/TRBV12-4 CASSFEGTYEQYF TGTGCCAGCAGTTTTGAGGGGACCTACGAGCAGTACTTC
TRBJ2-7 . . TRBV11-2 CASSPTLKDEQYF TGTGCCAGCAGCCCCACTTTGAAAGACGAGCAGTACTTC
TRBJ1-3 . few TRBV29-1 CSVESEAGNTIYF TGCAGCGTTGAATCAGAAGCAGGGAACACCATATATTTT
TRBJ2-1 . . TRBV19 CASMLSYEQFF TGTGCCAGTATGCTCTCCTATGAGCAGTTCTTC
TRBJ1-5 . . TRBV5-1 CASSLKGAPNQPQHF TGCGCCAGCAGCCTCAAAGGGGCCCCCAATCAGCCCCAGCATTTT
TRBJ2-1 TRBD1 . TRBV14 CASSHTGAYNEQFF TGTGCCAGCAGCCACACAGGGGCCTACAATGAGCAGTTCTTC
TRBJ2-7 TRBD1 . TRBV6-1 CATFDLLGTGVTYEQYF TGTGCCACCTTCGACCTATTAGGGACAGGCGTTACCTACGAGCAGTACTTC
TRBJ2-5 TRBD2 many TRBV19 CASNMGLAGASQETQYF TGTGCCAGTAATATGGGACTAGCGGGAGCATCCCAAGAGACCCAGTACTTC
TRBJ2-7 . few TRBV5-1 CASSLEGGHSYEQYF TGCGCCAGCAGCTTGGAAGGCGGACATTCCTACGAGCAGTACTTC
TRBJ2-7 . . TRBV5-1 CASSLDPAGEQYF TGCGCCAGCAGCTTGGATCCGGCCGGCGAGCAGTACTTC
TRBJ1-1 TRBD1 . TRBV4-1 CASSQGVGQGTVEAFF TGCGCCAGCAGCCAGGGGGTGGGACAGGGGACTGTTGAAGCTTTCTTT
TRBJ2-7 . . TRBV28 CASGFFGTTYEQYF TGTGCCAGCGGGTTCTTCGGGACAACCTACGAGCAGTACTTC
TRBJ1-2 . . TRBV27 CASSLSPGSDYTF TGTGCCAGCAGTTTATCGCCAGGATCGGACTACACCTTC
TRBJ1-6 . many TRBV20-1 CSARGRAGPYNSPLHF TGCAGTGCTAGAGGGAGGGCAGGGCCCTATAATTCACCCCTCCACTTT
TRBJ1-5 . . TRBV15 CATSRDRASNQPQHF TGTGCCACCAGCAGAGACAGGGCGAGCAATCAGCCCCAGCATTTT
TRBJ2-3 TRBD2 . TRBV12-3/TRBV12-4 CASSQAGIAGVGTDTQYF TGTGCCAGCAGCCAAGCGGGGATAGCGGGAGTCGGCACAGATACGCAGTATTTT
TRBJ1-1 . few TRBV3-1 CASSPSTTYTEAFF TGTGCCAGCAGCCCGTCCACGACATACACTGAAGCTTTCTTT
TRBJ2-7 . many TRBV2 CASSEAPFRGRSYEQYF TGTGCCAGCAGTGAAGCGCCTTTTCGCGGGCGGAGCTACGAGCAGTACTTC
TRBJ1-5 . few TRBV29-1 CSAGRDNQPQHF TGCAGCGCCGGACGTGACAATCAGCCCCAGCATTTT
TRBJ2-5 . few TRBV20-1 CSAPNIYRAQETQYF TGCAGTGCTCCAAACATATACAGGGCCCAAGAGACCCAGTACTTC
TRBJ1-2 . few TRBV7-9 CASSLQGHYTF TGTGCCAGCAGCTTACAGGGTCACTACACCTTC
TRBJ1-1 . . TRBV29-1 CSAGGGTFEAFF TGCAGCGCTGGGGGAGGGACTTTTGAAGCTTTCTTT